Listed here is a single T cell receptor (beta chain). Its antigen is unidentified. These data are taken from a study of cytomegalovirus exposure and HLA in healthy donors. Study details: About 84% of approximately 400 genotyped donors fell in the Caucasian-associated ancestry cluster.

Study conclusions and caveats: In presence/absence analyses, roughly uniform sequencing depth across donors was assumed. 164 TCR beta chains were listed as cytomegalovirus-associated.

The V and J ends lost 7 bases and 2 bases respectively, with 9 bases between them. Germline CDR1 is MDHEN and CDR2 is SYDVKM. CDR3 length: 13 amino acids. PCR primers comprised 60 Vbeta and 13 Jbeta primers. Profiled with immunoSEQ multiplex PCR; TCRdb holds only in-frame clones, not every one. Of 100,000 to 150,000 clones in the sample, just under 90% were seen once. The sequence came from a woman in her 30s in good health and CMV-seronegative. The rearrangement links TRBV28 to TRBJ1-5; no clear D. The sample taken for sequencing was PBMCs. The CDR3 DNA is TGTGCCAGCATGAGTTTTCGCAATCAGCCCCAGCATTTT. This codes for CASMSFRNQPQHF.